The 27 T cell receptor beta chains reported below all come from one sample, sequenced in a study of TIL therapy for anti-PD-1-resistant metastatic lung cancer. Sequencing used immunoSEQ v3. Profiling relied on immunoSEQ multiplex PCR, and the TCRdb table lists in-frame clones only, not all of them. The sample records about 36,000 clones, more than 60% being singletons. Time point defined: pre-treatment sample, taken before nivolumab and TIL therapy. The material sequenced was blood, taken at baseline. The source is a person aged 25 to 80 with non-small cell lung cancer.

The chain combines TRBV18 with TRBJ2-2; 9 bases agree with TRBD1. The CDR3 has 13 amino acids. Germline-derived CDR1 and CDR2 are KGHSH and LQKENI. The ends lost 10 bases at V and 4 bases at J; junction bases unmatched: 4. The CDR3 is CATQGQGTGELFF. The CDR3 bases are TGTGCCACCCAGGGACAGGGCACCGGGGAGCTGTTTTTT.

The count of this clone is one. The chain uses TRBV7-9 and TRBJ1-1, with D hard to call. The CDR3 spans 12 residues. Trimming removed 4 bases at V and 4 bases at J, with 7 bases between. From germline, CDR1 is SEHNR and CDR2 FQNEAQ (reference sequence). CDR3 nucleotide sequence: TGTGCCAGCAGCTCCCAGCGCACTGAAGCTTTCTTT. Translating it yields CASSSQRTEAFF.

This clone appeared a single time. As DNA, the CDR3 is TGTGCCAGCAGCTTCGGACAGGCAGGGTTGGGTGAAGCTTTCTTT. Its translation is CASSFGQAGLGEAFF. The chain links TRBV11-2 to TRBJ1-1; 7 bases are shared with TRBD1. The CDR3 is 15 amino acids. V lost 3 bases to trimming and J lost 7 bases; unmatched junction nucleotides: 11. Germline CDR1 and CDR2: SGHAT and FQNNGV. Combining the CDR3 with reference TRBV11-2 and TRBJ1-1 gives the whole variable domain EAGVAQSPRYKIIEKRQSVAFWCNPISGHATLYWYQQILGQGPKLLIQFQNNGVVDDSQLPKDRFSAERLKGVDSTLKIQPAKLEDSAVYLCASSFGQAGLGEAFFGQGTRLTVV.

The chain employs TRBV18 and TRBJ2-5, with 12 bases lining up with TRBD2. Germline trimming cut 5 bases from V and 2 bases from J; bases unmatched to any gene: 3. Germline loops: CDR1 KGHSH, CDR2 LQKENI. This CDR3 contains 15 residues. CDR3 protein: CASSELAGGQETQYF. The CDR3 DNA reads TGTGCCAGCTCAGAACTAGCGGGGGGACAAGAGACCCAGTACTTC.

The genes are TRBV11-2 and TRBJ1-1, with D tentatively TRBD1 (5 bases). Germline assignment: CDR1 SGHAT and CDR2 FQNNGV. This CDR3 is 18 amino acids long. V lost 3 bases to trimming and J lost 1 base, with 21 bases between them. CDR3 protein: CASSFSPIMRGPNTEAFF. The CDR3 coding sequence is TGTGCCAGCAGCTTCTCTCCCATAATGAGGGGCCCGAACACTGAAGCTTTCTTT.

The chain employs TRBV15 and TRBJ2-2; D gene uncertain. CDR3 length equals 15 residues. Per the germline V gene, CDR1 is LNHNV and CDR2 is YYDKDF (reference sequence). V was shortened by 1 base and J by 8 bases, with 14 bases between the two germline ends. CDR3 in amino acids: CATSRAQRLPGELFF. The CDR3 DNA follows: TGTGCCACCAGCAGAGCTCAGCGCCTCCCGGGGGAGCTGTTTTTT.

The chain employs TRBV27 and TRBJ2-7; D remains unclear. The CDR3 length is 13 residues. Trimming took 6 bases from V and 5 from J, leaving 14 bases between them. In germline, CDR1 is MNHEY, CDR2 SMNVEV (reference sequence). The DNA for the CDR3 is TGTGCCAGCAGCTCACGGTGGCGCAACGAGCAGTACTTC. Translated: CASSSRWRNEQYF.

The chain uses TRBV5-1 and TRBJ1-6, with 9 bases matching TRBD1. The trim removed 4 bases at V and 5 bases at J, leaving 10 bases unmatched. This CDR3 region has 17 residues. Germline V gene sequence: CDR1 SGHRS, CDR2 YFSETQ. DNA for the CDR3: TGCGCCAGCAGCGCTTTACAGGGGGCCGTGAATAATTCACCCCTCCACTTT. Its translation: CASSALQGAVNNSPLHF.

The V call is TRBV27, the J call TRBJ2-5, with TRBD2 matching 11 bases. This CDR3 has 15 amino acids. Losses at the gene ends were 5 bases for V and 4 bases for J; bases not matched to a gene: 6. The V gene's germline CDR1 is MNHEY and CDR2 SMNVEV (reference sequence). The CDR3 DNA reads TGTGCCAGCAGTCGATTTGGACTAGCGGGAGAGACCCAGTACTTC. This encodes CASSRFGLAGETQYF.

V usage is TRBV28 and J usage is TRBJ2-5; 10 bases match TRBD1. The V segment lost 6 bases and the J segment 3 bases; nucleotides outside the gene matches: 4. The CDR3 loop spans 14 amino acids. Germline CDR1 reads MDHEN; CDR2 reads SYDVKM. The CDR3 here is CASSRDRGEETQYF. The CDR3 region has the DNA TGTGCCAGCAGCCGGGACAGGGGAGAAGAGACCCAGTACTTC.

This sequence joins TRBV19 and TRBJ1-1, with 7 bases that match TRBD1. Trimming at V came to 6 bases and at J to 4 bases, leaving 5 bases not matched to a gene. There are 13 residues in the CDR3. CDR1 LNHDA and CDR2 SQIVND come from the germline V gene (reference sequence). The CDR3 region has the DNA TGTGCCAGTAGCATACAGGGGTCCACTGAAGCTTTCTTT. Protein: CASSIQGSTEAFF.

The CDR3 spells CASSRNAANTIYF. CDR3 nucleotide sequence: TGTGCCAGCAGCCGGAACGCGGCGAACACCATATATTTT. This sequence joins TRBV14 and TRBJ1-3; D gene ambiguous. The V and J ends lost 4 bases and 7 bases respectively, with 11 bases between them. Germline CDR1 reads SGHDN; CDR2 reads FVKESK. The CDR3 loop spans 13 amino acids.

This sequence joins TRBV7-2 and TRBJ2-1, with D unclear. This CDR3 has 13 amino acids. Trimming stripped 1 base from V and 6 bases from J, with 7 bases between. In germline, CDR1 is SGHTA, CDR2 FQGNSA. The CDR3 coding sequence is TGTGCCAGCAGCTTAGACTCCGGCAATGAGCAGTTCTTC. Protein product: CASSLDSGNEQFF. Full variable domain (outside the CDR3, taken from reference TRBV7-2 and TRBJ2-1): GAGVSQSPSNKVTEKGKDVELRCDPISGHTALYWYRQSLGQGLEFLIYFQGNSAPDKSGLPSDRFSAERTGGSVSTLTIQRTQQEDSAVYLCASSLDSGNEQFFGPGTRLTVL.

The chain has TRBV30 and TRBJ1-3; D perhaps matches TRBD1 (6 bases). CDR1 is GTSNPN, CDR2 SVGIG, per germline (reference sequence). Between the trimmed V and J ends, which lost 8 bases and 0 bases, there was a span of 14 bases. The CDR3 is 14 residues long. CDR3 coding DNA: TGTGCCGCCCCGGGGGCCTCCTCTGGAAACACCATATATTTT. Protein sequence: CAAPGASSGNTIYF.

This clone was seen a few times. The rearrangement joins TRBV7-9 to TRBJ1-2, with TRBD1 identical over 9 bases. Per the germline V gene, CDR1 is SEHNR and CDR2 is FQNEAQ (reference sequence). V shed 4 bases and J 6 bases; nucleotides not matched to a gene: 9. The length of the CDR3 is 15 residues. DNA of the CDR3: TGTGCCAGCAGCTCACTAGGGGGGACAGGGAATGGCTACACCTTC. This sequence encodes CASSSLGGTGNGYTF. Variable domain in full (rest from reference TRBV7-9 and TRBJ1-2): DTGVSQNPRHKITKRGQNVTFRCDPISEHNRLYWYRQTLGQGPEFLTYFQNEAQLEKSRLLSDRFSAERPKGSFSTLEIQRTEQGDSAMYLCASSSLGGTGNGYTFGSGTRLTVV.

Only one count was recorded for this clone. The CDR3 nucleotides are TGTGCCAGCAGGCCAAATCCATGGGGAGCAACCGCCTACGAGCAGTACTTC. Protein product: CASRPNPWGATAYEQYF. The chain combines TRBV28 with TRBJ2-7; D possibly corresponds to TRBD2 (5 bases). Germline CDR1 is MDHEN and CDR2 is SYDVKM. The CDR3 is 17 residues long. The germline V and J ends were trimmed by 6 bases and 2 bases, with 23 bases remaining between them.

The V call is TRBV4-3, the J call TRBJ2-3, with D unclear. The CDR3 totals 13 residues. Germline V gene data show CDR1 as LGHNA and CDR2 as YSLEER. With 4 bases removed from V and 3 bases from J, the gap between germline ends came to 8 bases. The DNA of the CDR3 is TGCGCCAGCAGCCCAGCCGGGACAGATACGCAGTATTTT. This gives the protein CASSPAGTDTQYF.

The V and J genes are TRBV18 and TRBJ2-1, with 11 bases lining up with TRBD2. J was trimmed by 5 bases and V by 3 bases; bases with no gene match: 3. The germline gives CDR1 KGHSH, CDR2 LQKENI. The CDR3 covers 15 residues. The CDR3 here is CASSPLAGGDNEQFF. DNA for the CDR3: TGTGCCAGCTCACCCCTAGCGGGGGGTGACAATGAGCAGTTCTTC.

The chain employs TRBV27 and TRBJ2-1, with TRBD2 matching 7 bases. Germline CDR1 reads MNHEY; CDR2 reads SMNVEV (reference sequence). The J segment lost 5 bases and the V segment lost 6 bases, leaving 10 bases of the junction unmatched. CDR3 size: 15 residues. The CDR3 loop reads CASSPLGTTNNEQFF. In DNA form, the CDR3 reads TGTGCCAGCAGCCCGCTTGGGACTACCAACAATGAGCAGTTCTTC.

The rearrangement uses TRBV25-1 and TRBJ2-2; D uncertain. This CDR3 has 12 residues. V lost 6 bases, J lost 6 bases, and 8 bases lay in between. Germline lookup yields CDR1 MGHDK and CDR2 SYGVNS. CDR3 sequence reads: CASRLGPGELFF. The CDR3 DNA sequence: TGTGCCAGCAGGTTGGGCCCCGGGGAGCTGTTTTTT.

In this sample, this clone turned up a few times. One end of the junction fails to match germline, which may point to a read error. The J gene is TRBJ2-7, the V gene TRBV18, with TRBD1 matching over 9 bases. The germline gives CDR1 KGHSH, CDR2 LQKENI. The CDR3 has 15 residues. The CDR3 protein is CASSSPGTGPYEQYF. Written as DNA, the CDR3 is TGTGCCAGCTCATCACCCGGGACAGGGCCCTACGAGCAGTACTTC.

This clone was found a few times. At one of its ends the junction is not consistent with the germline gene, which may arise from a read error. The chain couples TRBV7-9 to TRBJ2-1; D call uncertain. The CDR3 has 8 residues. Germline V gene lookup returns CDR1 SEHNR and CDR2 FQNEAQ (reference sequence). The CDR3 sequence is CASSLDVF. Here the CDR3 DNA reads TGTGCCAGCAGCCTGGACGTCTTC.

This clone showed up just once. The CDR3 coding sequence is TGTGCCAGCAGCGTGGGCAGGGAATCCTACAATGAGCAGTTCTTC. Translation: CASSVGRESYNEQFF. The chain has TRBV9 and TRBJ2-1, with D tentatively TRBD1 (5 bases). This CDR3 comprises 15 residues. Germline CDR1 and CDR2: SGDLS and YYNGEE. Trimming took off 2 bases at V and 1 base at J, with 10 bases between the two ends.

This sequence joins TRBV6-6 and TRBJ2-2; 8 bases map to TRBD1. After removal of 2 bases from V and 6 bases from J, the junction contained 5 bases not matched to a gene. The V gene's germline CDR1 is MNHNY and CDR2 SVGAGI (reference sequence). The CDR3 totals 15 residues. CDR3 protein: CASSYGLDRAGELFF. The DNA for the CDR3 is TGTGCCAGCAGTTACGGATTGGACAGGGCCGGGGAGCTGTTTTTT.

The rearrangement links TRBV30 to TRBJ1-6, with D uncertain. Germline V CDR1 and CDR2: GTSNPN, SVGIG (reference sequence). This CDR3 comprises 14 residues. V lost 3 bases and J 2 bases, leaving 8 bases between the germline ends. CDR3 bases: TGTGCCTGGAGCTTGGACCCCTATAATTCACCCCTCCACTTT. Translation: CAWSLDPYNSPLHF.

This chain links TRBV6-1 with TRBJ2-5, with D perhaps given as TRBD1 or TRBD2 (5 bases each). The last part of the DNA fits TRBJ2-7 better; the J call may be wrong. The CDR3 sequence is 12 residues long. CDR1 and CDR2 (germline): MNHNS, SASEGT. This chain's CDR3 is CASSHGAGEQYF. The CDR3 DNA reads as TGTGCCAGCAGCCACGGGGCGGGCGAGCAGTACTTC.

V gene TRBV19 combines with J gene TRBJ1-2, with 11 bases fitting TRBD1. This CDR3 region has 15 residues. Germline CDR1 is LNHDA and CDR2 is SQIVND (reference sequence). After removal of 7 bases from V and 7 bases from J, the junction contained 11 bases not matched to a gene. CDR3 amino acids: CASKEAGQGAAGYTF. In nucleotides, the CDR3 is TGTGCCAGTAAGGAGGCCGGACAGGGGGCGGCTGGCTACACCTTC.